Below are 22 T cell receptor beta chains sequenced from a single sample in a study of shared T cell receptors in the human thymus. Sequenced by immunoSEQ multiplex PCR; TCRdb stores in-frame clones only, minus some. The table shows 700,000 or so clones, with 80% to 90% occurring only once. These records were also assigned to another study, of human thymus T cells.

Sequenced: thymocytes. These receptors all stem from a girl less than two years old with a congenital heart defect.

The chain is built from TRBV5-6 and TRBJ1-5; TRBD1 is a possible D gene (6 bases). Trimming removed 2 bases at V and 4 bases at J, with 13 bases between. The CDR3 totals 15 residues. Per the germline V gene, CDR1 is SGHDT and CDR2 is YYEEEE. The CDR3 spells CASSFTGTKNQPQHF. As DNA, the CDR3 is TGTGCCAGCAGCTTTACCGGGACAAAGAATCAGCCCCAGCATTTT.

The genes are TRBV10-2 and TRBJ1-1; 7 nucleotides agree with TRBD1. Germline lookup yields CDR1 WSHSY and CDR2 SAAADI. V shed 2 bases, J shed 6 bases, and the junction held 6 bases outside the gene matches. CDR3 length equals 14 residues. The CDR3 DNA is TGCGCCAGCAGTGAGGGAGACAGGGCGGCTGAAGCTTTCTTT. Protein product: CASSEGDRAAEAFF.

The chain uses TRBV6-1 and TRBJ2-3; 8 bases map to TRBD1. The CDR3 consists of 15 residues. V lost 4 bases, J lost 1 base, and 4 bases stayed unmatched. Germline V CDR1 and CDR2: MNHNS, SASEGT. The CDR3 DNA sequence: TGTGCCAGCAGTGCCATGACAGGGGGCACAGATACGCAGTATTTT. As protein: CASSAMTGGTDTQYF.

The rearrangement uses TRBV4-2 and TRBJ1-2; D not resolved. This CDR3 has 16 residues. Germline CDR1 reads LGHNA; CDR2 reads YNFKEQ. V lost 1 base to trimming and J lost 0 bases, with 12 bases between them. This CDR3 reads CASSQAVAVPNYGYTF. For the CDR3, the DNA is TGTGCCAGCAGCCAAGCGGTCGCGGTTCCTAACTATGGCTACACCTTC.

V is TRBV18 and J is TRBJ2-5; D unclear. The CDR3 is 16 amino acids. Looked up from germline, CDR1 is KGHSH and CDR2 is LQKENI. Trimming removed 2 bases from V and 4 bases from J, with 17 bases in between. The DNA of the CDR3 is TGTGCCAGCTCACCAGGTCTTCCCCGAGGAGCAGAGACCCAGTACTTC. Amino acids: CASSPGLPRGAETQYF.

This chain links TRBV15 with TRBJ1-6; D gene unclear. This CDR3 spans 14 amino acids. V lost 5 bases, J lost 8 bases, and 13 bases lay in between. Germline CDR1 LNHNV, CDR2 YYDKDF (reference sequence). CDR3 bases: TGTGCCACCAGCCTCCCCGGGGAGGATTCACCCCTCCACTTT. This codes for CATSLPGEDSPLHF.

V is TRBV4-1 and J is TRBJ2-5; 9 nucleotides align to TRBD2. Germline V CDR1 and CDR2: MGHRA, YSYEKL. Trimming took 1 base from V and 5 from J; bases not matched to a gene: 8. This CDR3 has 16 amino acids. Here the CDR3 DNA reads TGCGCCAGCAGCCAAGTGACTAGCGGAAATGGGGAGACCCAGTACTTC. Translated: CASSQVTSGNGETQYF.

The chain has TRBV29-1 and TRBJ1-3; D not resolved. Per germline, CDR1 SQVTM and CDR2 ANQGSEA. The CDR3 has 16 amino acids. The V and J ends lost 5 bases and 1 base respectively, with 18 bases between them. The CDR3 region has the DNA TGCAGCGTTACGATGCCAGGATCAGCTTCTGGAAACACCATATATTTT. Encoded protein: CSVTMPGSASGNTIYF.

The rearrangement links TRBV4-1 to TRBJ1-2; 9 bases map to TRBD1. This CDR3 is built from 16 residues. The J segment lost 8 bases and the V segment lost 1 base, leaving 11 bases of the junction unmatched. Germline CDR1 reads MGHRA; CDR2 reads YSYEKL. In nucleotides, the CDR3 is TGCGCCAGCAGCCAAGCCCAACAGGGGGCTATGGGAGGCTACACCTTC. This translates into CASSQAQQGAMGGYTF.

V is TRBV6-1 and J is TRBJ2-7, with 9 bases aligning to TRBD1. Losses at the gene ends were 7 bases for V and 0 bases for J; bases not matched to a gene: 7. Looked up from germline, CDR1 is MNHNS and CDR2 is SASEGT. The CDR3 covers 15 residues. The CDR3 loop is CASIGTGRPSYEQYF. In DNA, the CDR3 is TGTGCCAGCATCGGGACAGGGCGGCCCTCCTACGAGCAGTACTTC.

CDR3 DNA: TGTGCCAGCAGCGTAGCTACAGAGACGGAAGGCTACACCTTC. Its protein is CASSVATETEGYTF. The J gene is TRBJ1-2, the V gene TRBV9; D uncertain. V lost 0 bases to trimming and J lost 8 bases, with 14 bases between them. Germline lookup yields CDR1 SGDLS and CDR2 YYNGEE. This CDR3 has 14 amino acids.

The chain is built from TRBV29-1 and TRBJ2-1; the D is unclear. The CDR3 consists of 14 residues. The V end lost 7 bases, the J end lost 10 bases, and 23 bases lay between the germline ends. From germline, CDR1 is SQVTM and CDR2 ANQGSEA. Here the CDR3 DNA reads TGCAGCGCAACCCCCCGGGTACGGAACCCCGAGCAGTTCTTC. Protein sequence: CSATPRVRNPEQFF.

V usage is TRBV27 and J usage is TRBJ1-5; 8 bases line up with TRBD1. CDR3 length: 15 residues. Germline V gene data show CDR1 as MNHEY and CDR2 as SMNVEV (reference sequence). After removal of 6 bases from V and 7 bases from J, the junction contained 11 bases not matched to a gene. The CDR3, as DNA: TGTGCCAGCAGCGAACGGACAGGGAAGGGGCAGCCCCAGCATTTT. Translating gives CASSERTGKGQPQHF.

CDR3 DNA sequence: TGTGCCAGTCGGTCGGATGGGGACAGTGACCATGAGCAGTTCTTC. This translates into CASRSDGDSDHEQFF. The chain is built from TRBV19 and TRBJ2-1, with 7 bases lining up with TRBD1. Germline-derived CDR1 and CDR2 are LNHDA and SQIVND (reference sequence). The CDR3 extends over 15 amino acids. After removal of 8 bases from V and 8 bases from J, the junction contained 15 bases not matched to a gene.

This clone has a single count. This chain joins TRBV19 and TRBJ2-1; 7 positions match TRBD1. The germline gives CDR1 LNHDA, CDR2 SQIVND (reference sequence). V gave up 1 base and J gave up 9 bases; unmatched junction bases: 3. The CDR3 runs to 13 residues. CDR3 sequence reads: CASSIATGREQFF. CDR3 nucleotides: TGTGCCAGTAGTATAGCGACAGGGCGTGAGCAGTTCTTC.

The V and J genes are TRBV4-2 and TRBJ1-4; D call uncertain. Germline values: CDR1 LGHNA, CDR2 YNFKEQ. The V gene lost 1 base and the J gene lost 6 bases, with 21 bases spanning the gap. The CDR3 is 18 amino acids. CDR3 bases: TGTGCCAGCAGCCAAGCGGAAGAGAATTCGGGGTATTATGAAAAACTGTTTTTT. It translates to CASSQAEENSGYYEKLFF.

The chain has TRBV9 and TRBJ2-7; D remains ambiguous. CDR3 length: 14 amino acids. CDR1 and CDR2 (germline): SGDLS, YYNGEE. Trimming pared 0 bases from V and 2 bases from J, leaving 9 bases between. The CDR3 nucleotides read TGTGCCAGCAGCGTAGGTGCGGCTGCCTACGAGCAGTACTTC. Its protein product is CASSVGAAAYEQYF.

The chain links TRBV4-3 to TRBJ2-7; a weak D match, TRBD1 (5 bases). This CDR3 is 15 amino acids long. The ends were cut back, 0 bases at V and 5 bases at J, with 14 bases in the middle. The germline V gene encodes CDR1 LGHNA and CDR2 YSLEER. DNA of the CDR3: TGCGCCAGCAGCCAAGATCTCCCCCCCAGGGACGAGCAGTACTTC. Its protein is CASSQDLPPRDEQYF.

The CDR3 bases are TGCGCCAGCAGCCAAGATGTTGGGGGGAATACGCAGTATTTT. Translation: CASSQDVGGNTQYF. The chain employs TRBV4-1 and TRBJ2-3; tentative D call: TRBD2 (6 bases). The ends were cut back, 0 bases at V and 7 bases at J, with 11 bases in the middle. This CDR3 region has 14 residues. Germline V lookup: CDR1 MGHRA, CDR2 YSYEKL.

The V gene is TRBV4-3, the J gene TRBJ2-2, with TRBD1 matching 9 bases. Per germline, CDR1 LGHNA and CDR2 YSLEER. The CDR3 consists of 18 residues. The trim removed 0 bases at V and 2 bases at J, leaving 7 bases unmatched. The CDR3 here is CASSQELPGQGNTGELFF. The CDR3 DNA sequence: TGCGCCAGCAGCCAAGAGCTTCCGGGACAGGGTAACACCGGGGAGCTGTTTTTT.

The J gene is TRBJ2-7, the V gene TRBV10-2; 8 nucleotides align to TRBD1. V trimming: 6 bases; J trimming: 3 bases; junction bases outside the gene matches: 22. This CDR3 region has 19 residues. The V gene's germline CDR1 is WSHSY and CDR2 SAAADI. CDR3 region: CASSPRLETGERRGYEQYF. The CDR3, as DNA: TGCGCCAGCAGCCCGAGGCTGGAGACAGGGGAAAGAAGAGGCTACGAGCAGTACTTC.

The chain links TRBV5-6 to TRBJ1-1, with a weak D call TRBD1 (5 bases). The CDR3 spans 14 residues. The V end lost 0 bases, the J end lost 6 bases, and 12 bases lay between the germline ends. The germline V gene encodes CDR1 SGHDT and CDR2 YYEEEE. The CDR3 protein is CASSLGGWGAEAFF. CDR3 coding DNA: TGTGCCAGCAGCTTGGGGGGTTGGGGCGCTGAAGCTTTCTTT.